The entry below describes one T cell receptor (beta chain). This clonotype turned up a few times. This receptor's antigen is unknown. The input lacks base qualities; no much larger clone sits a single base away. This record belongs to a study of T cells in Graves' hyperthyroidism and ophthalmopathy (dated by TCRdb to about 2019). About the full investigation: Peripheral blood samples were taken at the time of initial diagnosis, prior to any treatment. TCR V-J signatures able to tell the groups apart were searched for in a discovery cohort of 100 patients, of whom about 40 had Graves' ophthalmopathy and 55 to 65 had stable Graves' hyperthyroidism. An independent validation cohort of some 18 hyperthyroidism patients and 15 or so patients who later progressed to ophthalmopathy tested prospective prediction of ophthalmopathy. The 95 to 100 discovery patients were divided at random into training and test sets in a 7:3 ratio. In about 6 Graves' hyperthyroidism patients, the study also compared T-cell repertoires from thyroid tissue with T-cell repertoires from blood. After blood sampling, hyperthyroidism patients were treated with methimazole at a starting dose of 30 mg daily, and ophthalmopathy patients were treated with high-dose intravenous methylprednisolone. The paper reports TCR Vbeta CDR3 sequencing of approximately 130 peripheral blood samples: over 40 ophthalmopathy, under 80 hyperthyroidism and 17 progressor patients. Overall study results and their limits: In validation, the model predicted progression to ophthalmopathy a median of about 5.9 months before onset, with over 60% sensitivity and 72.22% specificity. No statistical method was used to set the sample size in advance, and investigators knew the group allocation. A model built on a 13 V-J signature distinguished ophthalmopathy from stable hyperthyroidism, reaching 87.88% sensitivity and around 81% specificity in cross-validation and 80%/75% in testing. Blood samples also contained most of the expanded thyroid clonotypes (frequency above 0.001), which suggests that blood repertoires may reflect thyroid immune responses.

After removal of 1 base from V and 7 bases from J, the junction retains 8 bases not matched to a gene. As encoded in the germline V gene (reference sequence), CDR1 is SEHNR while CDR2 is FQNEAQ. The CDR3 measures 15 amino acids from cysteine to phenylalanine. Only the CDR3 DNA stays, 45 bases, in frame from base 1. TCR beta CDR3 regions were amplified from RNA transcripts. A first-round RT-PCR of the TCR CDR3 used the HTBI primer set with the Qiagen OneStep RT-PCR kit. Libraries were constructed in a second round of multiplex PCR, after which size selection and purification were carried out. Libraries were sequenced paired-end with 100 bp reads on an Illumina HiSeq2000. The study's processing was this. SOAPnuke was used to process the raw data, with reads discarded if the reads contained adapters or uncalled bases, had a mean Phred below 15, or lacked an exact constant-primer or identifier match. High-quality paired reads were merged with COPE v1.2.5, and unique nucleotide sequences were defined as clonotypes. MiTCR v1.1 was used to align clonotypes to the IMGT TRBV, TRBD and TRBJ reference segments. Analysis was restricted to V-J combinations with a frequency above 0.0001, which covered roughly 99% of repertoires. The TCS score was defined as the ratio of F50 (clonal expansion) to E x V (chaos), calculated using BLOSUM62-based TCRdist between CDR3 peptides within each V-J. Welch's t-statistics and random forest reduced 514 V-J features to roughly 13, which were used in a naive Bayes classifier (R e1071). Starting from the raw public reads, TCRdb applied fastp trimming at Q25, assembled clones with MiXCR and retained in-frame beta chains. Each entry is one CDR3 protein sequence, shown with its most common DNA and genes. None of the V and J calls come from the authors' own analysis; TCRdb made them. Recorded for this sample are about 500,000 distinct CDR3 sequences; over 13% of them occurred a single time. Around 17% of the sample belongs to the ten largest clones.

A patient counted as having stable Graves' hyperthyroidism if no progression to ophthalmopathy occurred over 18 months of follow-up. Hyperthyroidism patients were newly diagnosed, with disease duration under 2 months, and aged 18 to 65 years. Exclusion was applied to patients with uncontrolled infections, other autoimmune diseases, pregnancy or lactation. Clinical symptoms, serum thyroxine and TRAb, thyroid ultrasound, and orbital computed tomography formed the basis for the diagnoses. PBMCs were separated from roughly 9.6 ml of fresh peripheral blood using Ficoll-Paque density gradient centrifugation. Trizol reagent was used to extract total RNA, and RNA quality was then checked on an Agilent 2100 Bioanalyzer.

Source material: blood. The chain is made from TRBV7-9 and TRBJ2-7, with 9 bases aligning to TRBD2. This TCR derives from a woman aged 18-30 years with Graves' hyperthyroidism. The DNA sequence is as follows: TGTGCCAGCAGCTTAGTATCGGCGGGAGGGCGAGAGCAGTACTTC. Its product reads: CASSLVSAGGREQYF. The CDR3, completed at both ends by the reference TRBV7-9 and TRBJ2-7 genes, gives the full variable domain DTGVSQNPRHKITKRGQNVTFRCDPISEHNRLYWYRQTLGQGPEFLTYFQNEAQLEKSRLLSDRFSAERPKGSFSTLEIQRTEQGDSAMYLCASSLVSAGGREQYFGPGTRLTVT.